The present entry profiles one TCR beta chain with its context. Its antigen is still unknown. Germline assignment: CDR1 SGHTA and CDR2 FQGNSA. With 7 bases removed from V and 2 bases from J, the gap between germline ends came to 10 bases. The CDR3 contains 13 residues. Data came from immunoSEQ multiplex PCR; TCRdb stores just in-frame clones and leaves some out. The sample includes about 160,000 clones, 80% to 90% of them seen just once. This sample was taken from a study of T cell responses to AZD1222 COVID-19 vaccine. Study-level results: Spike-wide coverage was observed for vaccine-associated CD4 TCRs, with dominant responses at 160-218 and 743-854. Reports say nearly half of spike-specific TCRs go after unmutated variant regions. Baseline seropositives among AZD1222 recipients totaled only five or six. Donors were mostly white British, more females; clonal diversity possibly underestimated.

V is TRBV7-2 and J is TRBJ2-3; a possible D gene is TRBD2 (5 bases). This receptor was taken from an adult in good health. This sample comprised peripheral blood, obtained on day 0 of AZD1222 vaccination. CDR3 residues: CASTTRVTDTQYF. The CDR3 coding sequence is TGTGCCAGCACCACGCGGGTCACAGATACGCAGTATTTT.